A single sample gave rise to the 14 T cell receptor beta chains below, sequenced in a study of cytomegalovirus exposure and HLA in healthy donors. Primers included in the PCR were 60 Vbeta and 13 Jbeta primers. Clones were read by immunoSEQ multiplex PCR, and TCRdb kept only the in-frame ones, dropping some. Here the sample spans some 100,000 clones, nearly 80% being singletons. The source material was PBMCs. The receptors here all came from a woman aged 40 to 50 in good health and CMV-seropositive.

The CDR3 loop is CASSYRDTYEQYF. The CDR3 bases are TGTGCCAGCAGCTACCGGGACACCTACGAGCAGTACTTC. The J gene is TRBJ2-7, the V gene TRBV27; the D gene is possibly TRBD1 (6 bases). The germline CDR1 and CDR2 sequences are MNHEY and SMNVEV (reference sequence). The CDR3 covers 13 residues. V was clipped by 6 bases and J by 2 bases, with 11 bases between them.

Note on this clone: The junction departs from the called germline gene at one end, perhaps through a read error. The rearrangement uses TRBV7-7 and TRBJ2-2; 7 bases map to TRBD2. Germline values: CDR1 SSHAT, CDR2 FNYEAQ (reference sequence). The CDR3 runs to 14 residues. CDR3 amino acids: CASSQRGSTGELFF. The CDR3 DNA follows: TGTGCTAGCAGCCAGCGGGGAAGCACCGGGGAGCTGTTTTTT.

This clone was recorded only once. CDR3 sequence reads: CASTTDRSYNEQFF. CDR3 bases: TGTGCCAGTACCACGGACAGGTCCTACAATGAGCAGTTCTTC. The chain employs TRBV19 and TRBJ2-1; 7 positions agree with TRBD1. The CDR3 spans 14 residues. Trimming at V came to 7 bases and at J to 1 base, leaving 4 bases not matched to a gene. Germline V lookup: CDR1 LNHDA, CDR2 SQIVND (reference sequence).

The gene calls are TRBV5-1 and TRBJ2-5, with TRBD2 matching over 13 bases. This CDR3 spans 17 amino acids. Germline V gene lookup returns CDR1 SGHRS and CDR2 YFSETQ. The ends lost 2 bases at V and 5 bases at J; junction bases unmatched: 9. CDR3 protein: CASSFGTSGRAGETQYF. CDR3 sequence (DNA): TGCGCCAGCAGCTTTGGAACTAGCGGGAGGGCGGGGGAGACCCAGTACTTC. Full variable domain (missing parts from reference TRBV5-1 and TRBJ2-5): KAGVTQTPRYLIKTRGQQVTLSCSPISGHRSVSWYQQTPGQGLQFLFEYFSETQRNKGNFPGRFSGRQFSNSRSEMNVSTLELGDSALYLCASSFGTSGRAGETQYFGPGTRLLVL.

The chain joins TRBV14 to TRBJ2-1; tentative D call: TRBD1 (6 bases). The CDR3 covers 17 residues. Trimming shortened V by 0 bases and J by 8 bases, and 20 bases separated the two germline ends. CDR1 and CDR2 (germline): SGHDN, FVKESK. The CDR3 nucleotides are TGTGCCAGCAGCCAAGATCGTGAGGGGACAAGAGGCTATGAGCAGTTCTTC. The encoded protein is CASSQDREGTRGYEQFF.

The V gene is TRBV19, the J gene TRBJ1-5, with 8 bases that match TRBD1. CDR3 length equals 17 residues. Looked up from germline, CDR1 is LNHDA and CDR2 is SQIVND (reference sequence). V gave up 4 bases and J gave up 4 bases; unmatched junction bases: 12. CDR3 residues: CASSTLDRVIRNQPQHF. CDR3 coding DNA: TGTGCCAGTAGTACCTTGGACAGGGTAATTAGGAATCAGCCCCAGCATTTT.

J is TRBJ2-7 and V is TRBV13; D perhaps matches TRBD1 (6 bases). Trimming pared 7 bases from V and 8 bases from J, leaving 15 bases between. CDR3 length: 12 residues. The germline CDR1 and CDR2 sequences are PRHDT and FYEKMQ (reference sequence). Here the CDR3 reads CASNQGSGQQYF. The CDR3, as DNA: TGTGCCAGCAACCAGGGGAGTGGGCAGCAGTACTTC.

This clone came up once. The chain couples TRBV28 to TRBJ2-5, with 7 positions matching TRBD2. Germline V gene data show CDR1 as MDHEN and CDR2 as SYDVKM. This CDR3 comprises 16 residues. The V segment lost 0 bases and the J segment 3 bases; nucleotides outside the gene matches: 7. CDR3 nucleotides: TGTGCCAGCAGTTTATGGTCTAGCGGTAATGAAGAGACCCAGTACTTC. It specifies CASSLWSSGNEETQYF.

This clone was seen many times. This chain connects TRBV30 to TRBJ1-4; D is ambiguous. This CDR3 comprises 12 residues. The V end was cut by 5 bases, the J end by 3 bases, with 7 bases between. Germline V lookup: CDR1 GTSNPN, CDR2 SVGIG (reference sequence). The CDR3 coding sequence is TGTGCCTGGGCGAGGGCTAATGAAAAACTGTTTTTT. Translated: CAWARANEKLFF. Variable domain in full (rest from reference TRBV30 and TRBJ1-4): SQTIHQWPATLVQPVGSPLSLECTVEGTSNPNLYWYRQAAGRGLQLLFYSVGIGQISSEVPQNLSASRPQDRQFILSSKKLLLSDSGFYLCAWARANEKLFFGSGTQLSVL.

The CDR3 protein is CASSLIGTGELFF. The CDR3 bases are TGTGCCAGCAGCTTAATCGGTACCGGGGAGCTGTTTTTT. The chain employs TRBV7-2 and TRBJ2-2; D gene uncertain. Trimming shortened V by 2 bases and J by 5 bases, and 6 bases separated the two germline ends. The CDR3 is made up of 13 amino acids. In germline, CDR1 is SGHTA, CDR2 FQGNSA.

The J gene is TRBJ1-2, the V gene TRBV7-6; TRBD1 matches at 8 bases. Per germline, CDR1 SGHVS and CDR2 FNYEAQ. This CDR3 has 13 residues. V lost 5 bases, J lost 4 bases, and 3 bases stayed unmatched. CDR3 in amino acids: CASSPTGVYGYTF. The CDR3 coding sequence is TGTGCCAGCAGCCCGACAGGGGTCTATGGCTACACCTTC.

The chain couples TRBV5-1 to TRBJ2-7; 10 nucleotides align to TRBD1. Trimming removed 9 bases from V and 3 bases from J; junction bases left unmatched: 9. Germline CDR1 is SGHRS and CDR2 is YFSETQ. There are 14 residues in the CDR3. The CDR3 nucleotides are TGCGCCACTTATTCGGGACAGGGGATCTACGAGCAGTACTTC. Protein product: CATYSGQGIYEQYF.

CDR3 DNA: TGTGCCAGTAGTCTTAGGACAGGGGCCTACACCTTC. Encoded protein: CASSLRTGAYTF. The J gene is TRBJ1-2, the V gene TRBV19; 9 positions match TRBD1. V was clipped by 5 bases and J by 10 bases; unmatched bases: 5. CDR3 length: 12 amino acids. CDR1 and CDR2 (germline): LNHDA, SQIVND (reference sequence).

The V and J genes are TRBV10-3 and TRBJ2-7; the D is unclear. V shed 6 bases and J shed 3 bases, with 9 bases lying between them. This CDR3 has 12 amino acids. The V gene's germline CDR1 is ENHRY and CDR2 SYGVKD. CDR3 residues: CAISVSFYEQYF. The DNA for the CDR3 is TGTGCCATCAGCGTGAGTTTCTACGAGCAGTACTTC.